The clone carrying this TCR beta chain showed up just a few times. Its antigen is not identified. The CDR3 is 17 amino acids. V was cut by 1 base and J by 4 bases, with 19 bases left in between. The germline V gene encodes CDR1 SGHTA and CDR2 FQGNSA. Both TRBC1 and TRBC2 were covered by a beta constant-region primer of two equimolar oligonucleotides. The ligated cDNA underwent four PCR rounds using SP2 and nested alpha and beta constant-region primers. One entry per CDR3 protein results from TCRdb running MiXCR on the UMI-ligation and nested PCR reads. Found here are about 150,000 distinct CDR3 sequences, 22% of them singletons; the top ten hold 0.11%. These data come from a study of naive and memory T cell subsets. General study points: Activation and differentiation may alter RNA-based TCR counts. A few larger clonotypes appeared in naive repertoires, especially CD8, possibly memory cells re-expressing CD45RA.

This chain uses TRBV7-2 with TRBJ1-2, with D perhaps TRBD1 (5 bases). The source material was naive CD4+ T cells from blood. The TCR originated in a human donor in good health. CDR3 nucleotide sequence: TGTGCCAGCAGCTTAGGGTGGCAGGGAACTCCAGGCTATGGCTACACCTTC. Encoded protein: CASSLGWQGTPGYGYTF.